What follows are 13 T cell receptor beta chains derived from one specimen sequenced in a study of blood T cell repertoires in COVID-19. TCRdb's table, derived via immunoSEQ multiplex PCR, lists solely in-frame clones and lacks some. The sample includes about 300,000 clones, roughly 80% seen only once; the top ten take almost 1.5%. The sample consisted of peripheral blood. These receptors were taken from a human donor with COVID-19, enrolled during active disease. The donor label of this sample is uncertain.

V gene TRBV19 combines with J gene TRBJ2-2, with 12 bases identical to TRBD2. V shed 7 bases, J shed 4 bases, and the junction held 7 bases outside the gene matches. Germline V lookup: CDR1 LNHDA, CDR2 SQIVND (reference sequence). The CDR3 extends over 16 amino acids. CDR3 amino acids: CASNPSGREGTGELFF. CDR3 bases: TGTGCCAGTAATCCTAGCGGGAGGGAGGGCACCGGGGAGCTGTTTTTT.

This clone appeared a few times. The chain carries TRBV11-2 and TRBJ1-2; D gene unclear. Germline V gene sequence: CDR1 SGHAT, CDR2 FQNNGV. The CDR3 is 16 amino acids. Trimming cost V 5 bases and J 0 bases, with 16 bases left between them. The CDR3 DNA reads TGTGCCAGCAGCACCACGCGGCGGCGAACTAACTATGGCTACACCTTC. Its translation is CASSTTRRRTNYGYTF.

The chain recombines TRBV19 with TRBJ2-1; a possible D gene is TRBD2 (5 bases). V was trimmed by 3 bases and J by 6 bases, leaving 9 bases between them. The CDR3 consists of 13 residues. Looked up from germline, CDR1 is LNHDA and CDR2 is SQIVND (reference sequence). The CDR3 loop reads CASSIYRGNEQFF. The CDR3 DNA reads TGTGCCAGTAGTATCTACCGGGGCAATGAGCAGTTCTTC.

The CDR3 bases are TGTGCCAGCAGTTTATCAGACTACTCCTACAATGAGCAGTTCTTC. Translating gives CASSLSDYSYNEQFF. The chain employs TRBV6-5 and TRBJ2-1; a weak D match, TRBD2 (5 bases). The CDR3 consists of 15 residues. Germline CDR1 reads MNHEY; CDR2 reads SVGAGI. The germline V and J ends were trimmed by 4 bases and 0 bases, with 10 bases remaining between them.

V usage is TRBV5-1 and J usage is TRBJ2-7; D ambiguous. V was pared by 1 base and J by 2 bases, with 13 bases between. Germline V gene sequence: CDR1 SGHRS, CDR2 YFSETQ. The CDR3 runs 15 residues. The CDR3 nucleotides read TGCGCCAGCAGCTTGAATTCCGGTCCGACCTACGAGCAGTACTTC. Its protein is CASSLNSGPTYEQYF.

The chain carries TRBV13 and TRBJ1-2; 10 positions match TRBD1. Germline-derived CDR1 and CDR2 are PRHDT and FYEKMQ (reference sequence). Unmatched junction bases numbered 3, after V lost 3 bases and J lost 5 bases. The CDR3 spans 14 residues. CDR3 bases: TGTGCCAGCAGCTTGGGGACAGGGGAATATGGCTACACCTTC. Translating it yields CASSLGTGEYGYTF. Full variable domain (rest looked up from reference TRBV13 and TRBJ1-2): AAGVIQSPRHLIKEKRETATLKCYPIPRHDTVYWYQQGPGQDPQFLISFYEKMQSDKGSIPDRFSAQQFSDYHSELNMSSLELGDSALYFCASSLGTGEYGYTFGSGTRLTVV.

Written as DNA, the CDR3 is TGCAGCGTTCTTGGGACTAGCTCCTACGAGCAGTACTTC. It is translated as CSVLGTSSYEQYF. The rearrangement uses TRBV29-1 and TRBJ2-7; 8 bases map to TRBD2. Germline V gene sequence: CDR1 SQVTM, CDR2 ANQGSEA. V lost 5 bases and J lost 0; bases outside the gene matches: 3. This CDR3 has 13 amino acids.

The chain joins TRBV18 to TRBJ1-1; D is uncertain. Germline-derived CDR1 and CDR2 are KGHSH and LQKENI. Trimming left V 0 bases short and J 2 bases short, with 13 bases between. There are 16 residues in the CDR3. CDR3 amino acids: CASSPPTAAENTEAFF. The DNA for the CDR3 is TGTGCCAGCTCACCACCAACAGCTGCTGAAAACACTGAAGCTTTCTTT. Complete variable domain (other parts from reference TRBV18 and TRBJ1-1): NAGVMQNPRHLVRRRGQEARLRCSPMKGHSHVYWYRQLPEEGLKFMVYLQKENIIDESGMPKERFSAEFPKEGPSILRIQQVVRGDSAAYFCASSPPTAAENTEAFFGQGTRLTVV.

The chain couples TRBV5-1 to TRBJ2-3, with 9 bases fitting TRBD2. CDR1 and CDR2 from the germline V gene are SGHRS and YFSETQ. After removal of 4 bases from V and 0 bases from J, the junction contained 6 bases not matched to a gene. There are 16 residues in the CDR3. CDR3 bases: TGCGCCAGCAGCCCCCGGACTAGCGCTAGCACAGATACGCAGTATTTT. Translated: CASSPRTSASTDTQYF.

This clone was seen a few times. This chain joins TRBV7-9 and TRBJ2-7, with a tentative D call TRBD1 (5 bases). In germline, CDR1 is SEHNR, CDR2 FQNEAQ (reference sequence). The length of the CDR3 is 13 residues. V lost 1 base, J lost 7 bases, and 11 bases lay in between. The CDR3 loop reads CASSLEGSAEQYF. CDR3 nucleotides: TGTGCCAGCAGCTTAGAGGGGTCGGCGGAGCAGTACTTC.

The chain is built from TRBV6-5 and TRBJ1-2; D unresolved. The germline V gene encodes CDR1 MNHEY and CDR2 SVGAGI. V was pared by 0 bases and J by 2 bases, with 7 bases between. The CDR3 has 14 residues. This CDR3 reads CASSYSRGNYGYTF. CDR3 bases: TGTGCCAGCAGTTACTCGCGGGGAAACTATGGCTACACCTTC.

V is TRBV3-1 (or the pseudogene TRBV3-2) and J is TRBJ1-6, with no clear D. Trimming stripped 4 bases from V and 5 bases from J, with 21 bases between. Germline V gene data show CDR1 as LGHDT and CDR2 as YNNKEL (reference sequence). The CDR3 is 18 amino acids. CDR3 amino acids: CASSPQALLQVNNSPLHF. In DNA, the CDR3 is TGTGCCAGCAGCCCCCAAGCCCTTCTCCAGGTCAATAATTCACCCCTCCACTTT.

The V gene is TRBV6-2 or TRBV6-3, the J gene TRBJ1-5, with a possible D match to TRBD1 (5 bases). There are 14 residues in the CDR3. V gave up 2 bases and J gave up 4 bases, with 9 bases separating them. Germline values: CDR1 MNHEY, CDR2 SVGEGT. The CDR3 sequence: CASSYDSWNQPQHF. The DNA for the CDR3 is TGTGCCAGCAGTTACGACAGTTGGAATCAGCCCCAGCATTTT.